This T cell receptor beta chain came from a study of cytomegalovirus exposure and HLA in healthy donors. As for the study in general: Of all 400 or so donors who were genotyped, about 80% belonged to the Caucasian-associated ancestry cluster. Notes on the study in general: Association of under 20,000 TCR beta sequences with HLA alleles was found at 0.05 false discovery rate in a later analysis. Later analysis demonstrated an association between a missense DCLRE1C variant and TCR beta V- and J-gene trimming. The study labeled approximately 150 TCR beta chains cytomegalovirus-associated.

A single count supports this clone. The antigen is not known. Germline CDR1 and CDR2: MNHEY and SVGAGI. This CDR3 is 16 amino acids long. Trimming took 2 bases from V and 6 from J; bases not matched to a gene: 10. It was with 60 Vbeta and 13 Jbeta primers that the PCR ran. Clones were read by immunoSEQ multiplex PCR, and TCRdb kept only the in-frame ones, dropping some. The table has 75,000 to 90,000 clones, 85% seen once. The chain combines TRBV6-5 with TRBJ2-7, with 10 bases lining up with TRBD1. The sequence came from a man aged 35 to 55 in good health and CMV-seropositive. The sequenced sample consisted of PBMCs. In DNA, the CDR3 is TGTGCCAGCAGTTACACAAGACAGGGGGCATTGAGCGAGCAGTACTTC. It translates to CASSYTRQGALSEQYF.